One sample yielded the 17 T cell receptor beta chains listed below, sequenced in a study of T cells in Graves' hyperthyroidism and ophthalmopathy (dated by TCRdb to the late 2010s). The method was multiplex PCR. Sequencing was performed on an Illumina HiSeq 2000. Amplification of TCR beta CDR3 regions was carried out from RNA transcripts. A first-round RT-PCR of the TCR CDR3 used the HTBI primer set with the Qiagen OneStep RT-PCR kit. TCRdb reanalyzed the raw reads on its own, using fastp at Q25 for trimming and MiXCR for clone calling, and kept in-frame beta chains. Merged by CDR3 protein, the rows form single entries marked with the most common genes and DNA. Here the sample has 300,000 to 400,000 distinct CDR3 sequences; less than 15% occur a single time. The ten top clones hold 9.2% of the sample. Sequencing input: blood. These receptor sequences come from a woman aged 18-30 years with Graves' hyperthyroidism.

This CDR3 reads CASSQLQGTGVYGYTF. CDR3 nucleotide sequence: TGCGCCAGCAGCCAGCTGCAGGGGACAGGGGTCTATGGCTACACCTTC. The rearrangement links TRBV4-3 to TRBJ1-2, with TRBD1 matching over 10 bases. The CDR3 is 16 residues long. From germline, CDR1 is LGHNA and CDR2 YSLEER. V dropped 3 bases and J dropped 4; count of bases not matched to a gene: 8.

This clonotype was counted at least ten times. The chain carries TRBV2 and TRBJ2-5; D remains unclear. The CDR3 extends over 13 amino acids. Per germline, CDR1 SNHLY and CDR2 FYNNEI. V lost 5 bases, J lost 10 bases, and 17 bases lay in between. The CDR3 loop is CASSFIQDGHQYF. CDR3 DNA sequence: TGTGCCAGCAGTTTCATCCAGGACGGGCACCAGTACTTC.

This clonotype was seen repeatedly, ten times or more. This chain joins TRBV28 and TRBJ2-7, with TRBD2 as a possible D gene (7 bases). The V end lost 4 bases, the J end lost 2 bases, and 12 bases lay between the germline ends. The germline CDR1 and CDR2 sequences are MDHEN and SYDVKM. This CDR3 comprises 14 residues. The CDR3 DNA is TGTGCCAGCAGTTCCGGGGGGCATCCCTACGAGCAGTACTTC. Encoded protein: CASSSGGHPYEQYF.

The sample holds many counts of this clonotype. This sequence joins TRBV11-2 and TRBJ1-2; D is possibly TRBD1 (5 bases). Germline CDR1 is SGHAT and CDR2 is FQNNGV. CDR3 length: 15 amino acids. Trimming took 2 bases from V and 0 from J, leaving 10 bases between them. The DNA of the CDR3 is TGTGCCAGCAGCTTAAGGACACACTCTAACTATGGCTACACCTTC. Residues: CASSLRTHSNYGYTF.

V and J are TRBV6-1 and TRBJ2-5; D is unclear. The germline V gene encodes CDR1 MNHNS and CDR2 SASEGT. CDR3 length equals 15 residues. Trimming stripped 7 bases from V and 2 bases from J, with 17 bases between. CDR3 residues: CASTLRWEGQETQYF. CDR3 DNA sequence: TGTGCCAGCACGCTGCGGTGGGAAGGGCAAGAGACCCAGTACTTC.

This clonotype has a handful of counts. The chain combines TRBV20-1 with TRBJ2-2, with D perhaps matching TRBD2 (5 bases). Germline-derived CDR1 and CDR2 are DFQATT and SNEGSKA (reference sequence). V lost 6 bases, J lost 4 bases, and 12 bases lay in between. There are 13 residues in the CDR3. CDR3 nucleotide sequence: TGCAGTGCGAATTCGGGAAGCACCGGGGAGCTGTTTTTT. This encodes CSANSGSTGELFF.

The CDR3 loop is CASRSGPGTYNEQFF. The CDR3 nucleotides are TGTGCCAGCAGGTCGGGACCCGGCACCTACAATGAGCAGTTCTTC. V and J are TRBV7-2 and TRBJ2-1, with D tentatively TRBD1 or TRBD2 (5 bases each). Trimming cost V 6 bases and J 2 bases, with 14 bases left between them. The CDR3 spans 15 residues. Germline CDR1 is SGHTA and CDR2 is FQGNSA.

Many counts were recorded for this clonotype. This chain links TRBV6-2 or TRBV6-3 with TRBJ1-5; D is unresolved. V gave up 7 bases and J gave up 7 bases, with 11 bases separating them. Germline CDR1 is MNHEY and CDR2 is SVGEGT. The CDR3 covers 12 residues. The CDR3 region is CASKGREQPQHF. CDR3 bases: TGTGCCAGCAAGGGAAGGGAACAGCCCCAGCATTTT.

This sequence joins TRBV11-2 and TRBJ2-3; D gene uncertain. The CDR3 loop spans 16 amino acids. CDR1 and CDR2 (germline): SGHAT, FQNNGV. With 4 bases removed from V and 2 bases from J, the gap between germline ends came to 16 bases. CDR3: CASSSPPPRTTDTQYF. The CDR3 nucleotides read TGTGCCAGCAGCTCCCCCCCCCCGCGGACCACAGATACGCAGTATTTT. Supplemented by reference TRBV11-2 and TRBJ2-3, the full variable domain reads EAGVAQSPRYKIIEKRQSVAFWCNPISGHATLYWYQQILGQGPKLLIQFQNNGVVDDSQLPKDRFSAERLKGVDSTLKIQPAKLEDSAVYLCASSSPPPRTTDTQYFGPGTRLTVL.

This clonotype was counted at least ten times. The chain joins TRBV29-1 to TRBJ2-1; 9 nucleotides align to TRBD1. Trimming cost V 6 bases and J 3 bases; bases outside gene matches: 9. This CDR3 is 15 amino acids long. Germline lookup yields CDR1 SQVTM and CDR2 ANQGSEA. CDR3 loop: CSVHKGGQGYNEQFF. The CDR3 nucleotides are TGCAGCGTGCACAAGGGGGGACAGGGCTACAATGAGCAGTTCTTC.

This clonotype appeared many times. The chain links TRBV2 to TRBJ2-1, with no clear D. The germline V gene has CDR1 SNHLY and CDR2 FYNNEI. The CDR3 is 11 amino acids. V was trimmed by 6 bases and J by 4 bases, leaving 4 bases between them. The CDR3 nucleotides are TGTGCCAGCAGACAGTACAATGAGCAGTTCTTC. This encodes CASRQYNEQFF. Full variable domain (missing parts from reference TRBV2 and TRBJ2-1): EPEVTQTPSHQVTQMGQEVILRCVPISNHLYFYWYRQILGQKVEFLVSFYNNEISEKSEIFDDQFSVERPDGSNFTLKIRSTKLEDSAMYFCASRQYNEQFFGPGTRLTVL.

This clonotype showed up many times. The V gene is TRBV19, the J gene TRBJ1-2, with 8 positions matching TRBD1. Trimming took 7 bases from V and 7 from J; bases not matched to a gene: 14. The CDR3 is 15 amino acids. Germline CDR1 reads LNHDA; CDR2 reads SQIVND (reference sequence). The CDR3 DNA reads TGTGCCAGTACCGCGGGGAGGCAGGGGGCGCGTGGCTACACCTTC. It specifies CASTAGRQGARGYTF.

This clonotype showed up just a few times. The chain joins TRBV18 to TRBJ2-5; D is perhaps TRBD1 (5 bases). The CDR3 totals 14 residues. Germline CDR1 and CDR2: KGHSH and LQKENI. V was trimmed by 4 bases and J by 1 base, leaving 10 bases between them. The CDR3 sequence: CASSRTGIQETQYF. The CDR3 DNA reads as TGTGCCAGCTCACGTACAGGTATCCAAGAGACCCAGTACTTC.

The CDR3 DNA reads TGTGCCAGCAGCTCCGGGGAGGGGGAGGTAGAAGCTTTCTTT. It translates to CASSSGEGEVEAFF. V usage is TRBV5-4 and J usage is TRBJ1-1; a possible D gene is TRBD1 (6 bases). This CDR3 comprises 14 residues. V was shortened by 3 bases and J by 8 bases, with 17 bases between the two germline ends. CDR1 SGHNT and CDR2 YYREEE come from the germline V gene (reference sequence).

The table lists this clonotype with many counts. J is TRBJ2-7 and V is TRBV7-9, with 9 bases matching TRBD1. Looked up from germline, CDR1 is SEHNR and CDR2 is FQNEAQ (reference sequence). The CDR3 has 14 residues. V trimming: 4 bases; J trimming: 6 bases; junction bases outside the gene matches: 7. For the CDR3, the DNA is TGTGCCAGCAGCTCGGGCGGGACAGGGAGCGAGCAGTACTTC. This codes for CASSSGGTGSEQYF.

This clonotype was recorded at least ten times. The chain carries TRBV11-2 and TRBJ2-7; the D gene is possibly TRBD1 (6 bases). The germline V gene has CDR1 SGHAT and CDR2 FQNNGV. This CDR3 region has 16 residues. V shed 5 bases and J shed 3 bases, with 20 bases lying between them. Written as DNA, the CDR3 is TGTGCCAGCAGCCCGGGCTCGACAGGTCGACTCTACGAGCAGTACTTC. Translated: CASSPGSTGRLYEQYF.

This clonotype has a handful of counts. The chain couples TRBV20-1 to TRBJ2-2; D perhaps matches TRBD2 (6 bases). The germline gives CDR1 DFQATT, CDR2 SNEGSKA (reference sequence). There are 17 residues in the CDR3. V was pared by 3 bases and J by 1 base, with 18 bases between. The CDR3 spells CSARGFGWRENTGELFF. The CDR3 nucleotides are TGCAGTGCTAGGGGATTTGGATGGCGGGAGAACACCGGGGAGCTGTTTTTT.